One and the same sample provided the 9 T cell receptor beta chains below, sequenced in a study of blood T cell repertoires in COVID-19. Using immunoSEQ multiplex PCR, the repertoire was profiled, and TCRdb retains in-frame clones only, with some absent. Of about 190,000 clones listed, 90% were seen once; the top ten hold around 0.63%. The source material was peripheral blood. All receptors derive from a man between 45 and 60 years old with acute or convalescent COVID-19.

This chain connects TRBV2 to TRBJ2-1, with 12 bases that match TRBD2. CDR3 length: 15 amino acids. After removal of 5 bases from V and 4 bases from J, the junction contained 3 bases not matched to a gene. Per the germline V gene, CDR1 is SNHLY and CDR2 is FYNNEI. The chain's CDR3 is CASSQGLAGYNEQFF. Written as DNA, the CDR3 is TGTGCCAGCAGTCAGGGACTAGCGGGTTACAATGAGCAGTTCTTC.

The J gene is TRBJ2-1, the V gene TRBV6-1; TRBD1 agrees at 12 bases. The V and J ends lost 1 base and 4 bases, in that order; junction bases with no gene match: 8. Per the germline V gene, CDR1 is MNHNS and CDR2 is SASEGT. The CDR3 runs 18 residues. DNA for the CDR3: TGTGCCAGCAGTGAAGAGCCGGGACAGGGGGCCAGGTACAATGAGCAGTTCTTC. Translation gives CASSEEPGQGARYNEQFF.

This chain uses TRBV28 with TRBJ1-1; D is uncertain. The V gene's germline CDR1 is MDHEN and CDR2 SYDVKM. Trimming shortened V by 3 bases and J by 7 bases, and 6 bases separated the two germline ends. The CDR3 consists of 11 residues. This chain's CDR3 is CASSFSGEAFF. DNA of the CDR3: TGTGCCAGCAGTTTTTCAGGTGAAGCTTTCTTT.

The rearrangement links TRBV18 to TRBJ1-2; weak D call: TRBD1 (5 bases). The CDR3 is 13 residues long. CDR1 and CDR2 from the germline V gene are KGHSH and LQKENI. Between the trimmed V and J ends, which lost 6 bases and 3 bases, there was a span of 11 bases. CDR3 nucleotides: TGTGCCAGCTCCCACGGAGGGGACTATGGCTACACCTTC. This translates into CASSHGGDYGYTF. Full variable domain (outside the CDR3, taken from reference TRBV18 and TRBJ1-2): NAGVMQNPRHLVRRRGQEARLRCSPMKGHSHVYWYRQLPEEGLKFMVYLQKENIIDESGMPKERFSAEFPKEGPSILRIQQVVRGDSAAYFCASSHGGDYGYTFGSGTRLTVV.

The chain joins TRBV3-1 (or the pseudogene TRBV3-2) to TRBJ2-1, with D uncertain. The CDR3 runs 16 residues. Germline-derived CDR1 and CDR2 are LGHDT and YNNKEL (reference sequence). V lost 1 base and J lost 0, with 10 bases in between. The CDR3 coding sequence is TGTGCCAGCAGCCAAGGAGGTCCGAGCTCCTACAATGAGCAGTTCTTC. Translating it yields CASSQGGPSSYNEQFF.

This sequence joins TRBV6-5 and TRBJ1-3; D ambiguous. In germline, CDR1 is MNHEY, CDR2 SVGAGI. This CDR3 is built from 15 residues. Between the trimmed V and J ends, which lost 1 base and 2 bases, there was a span of 9 bases. CDR3 loop: CASSYYPRAGNTIYF. DNA for the CDR3: TGTGCCAGCAGTTACTACCCGAGGGCTGGAAACACCATATATTTT.

This clone came up once. CDR3 loop: CASSYSVRGAVNEKLFF. For the CDR3, the DNA is TGTGCCAGCAGTTACTCGGTTCGGGGTGCCGTGAATGAAAAACTGTTTTTT. V usage is TRBV6-2 or TRBV6-3 and J usage is TRBJ1-4, with D uncertain. From germline, CDR1 is MNHEY and CDR2 SVGEGT. V lost 0 bases to trimming and J lost 5 bases, with 16 bases between them. The CDR3 sequence is 17 residues long.

The chain links TRBV11-3 to TRBJ2-2, with 7 bases lining up with TRBD1. Trimming cost V 4 bases and J 4 bases; bases outside gene matches: 3. The CDR3 is 14 residues long. Germline values: CDR1 SGHNT, CDR2 YENEEA. The CDR3: CASSSDRATGELFF. CDR3 coding DNA: TGTGCCAGCAGCTCAGACAGGGCCACCGGGGAGCTGTTTTTT.

The rearrangement uses TRBV4-1 and TRBJ2-7; D might be TRBD1 (6 bases). V was trimmed by 4 bases and J by 2 bases, leaving 15 bases between them. The CDR3 sequence is 15 residues long. In germline, CDR1 is MGHRA, CDR2 YSYEKL. CDR3 residues: CASSLKTGETYEQYF. As DNA, the CDR3 is TGCGCCAGCAGCCTCAAGACAGGAGAGACCTACGAGCAGTACTTC.